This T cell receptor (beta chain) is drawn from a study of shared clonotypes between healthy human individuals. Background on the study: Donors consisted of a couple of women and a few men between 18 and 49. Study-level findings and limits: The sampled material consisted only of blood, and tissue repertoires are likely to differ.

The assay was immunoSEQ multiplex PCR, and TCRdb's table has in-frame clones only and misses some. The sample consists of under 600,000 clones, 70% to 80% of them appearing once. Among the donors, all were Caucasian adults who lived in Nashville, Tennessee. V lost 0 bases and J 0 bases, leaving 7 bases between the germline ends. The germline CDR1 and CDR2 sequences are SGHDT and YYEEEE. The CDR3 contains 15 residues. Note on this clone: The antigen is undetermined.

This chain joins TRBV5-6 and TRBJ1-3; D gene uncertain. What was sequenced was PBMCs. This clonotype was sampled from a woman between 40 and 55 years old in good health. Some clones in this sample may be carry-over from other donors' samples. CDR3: CASSLGLNSGNTIYF. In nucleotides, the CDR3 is TGTGCCAGCAGCTTGGGCCTAAACTCTGGAAACACCATATATTTT.